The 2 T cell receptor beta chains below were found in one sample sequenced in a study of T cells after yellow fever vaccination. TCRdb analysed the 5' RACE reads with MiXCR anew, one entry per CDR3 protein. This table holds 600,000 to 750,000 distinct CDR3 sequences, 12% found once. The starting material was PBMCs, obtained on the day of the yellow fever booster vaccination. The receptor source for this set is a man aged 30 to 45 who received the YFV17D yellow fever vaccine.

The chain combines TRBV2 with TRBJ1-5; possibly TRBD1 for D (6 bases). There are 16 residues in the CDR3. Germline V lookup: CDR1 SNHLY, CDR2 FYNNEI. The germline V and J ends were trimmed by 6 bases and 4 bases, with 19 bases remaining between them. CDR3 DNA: TGTGCCAGCAGAGCAGTAGGGGCAAGGGGGAATCAGCCCCAGCATTTT. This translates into CASRAVGARGNQPQHF.

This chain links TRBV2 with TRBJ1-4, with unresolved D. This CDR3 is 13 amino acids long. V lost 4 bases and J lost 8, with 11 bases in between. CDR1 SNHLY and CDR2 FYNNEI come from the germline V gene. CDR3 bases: TGTGCCAGCAGTGCCGGGCCGGGGGAAAAACTGTTTTTT. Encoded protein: CASSAGPGEKLFF.